Listed here is a single T cell receptor (beta chain). TCRdb re-derived calls from the PCR reads in MiXCR, one entry per CDR3 protein. The sample lists about 640,000 distinct CDR3 sequences; less than 20% were seen once. This specimen comes from a study of molecular identifiers for immune sequencing clone quantification. Sorted naive CD8 T cells, roughly 17,000 to 1,100,000, were sequenced from 10%, 30% or 50% RNA. The CDR3 covers 15 residues. Germline-derived CDR1 and CDR2 are LNHDA and SQIVND (reference sequence). After removal of 5 bases from V and 4 bases from J, the junction contained 9 bases not matched to a gene.

The clonotype comes from a human donor in good health. Some libraries in this study had Jurkat cell RNA spiked in. This chain joins TRBV19 and TRBJ2-3, with 7 bases that match TRBD2. Sequenced material: naive CD8+ T cells from blood, with Jurkat cell RNA spiked in. The sample's subset: FACS-sorted CD8+CD4-CCR7+CD45RA+ naive T cells. CDR3 residues: CASSWGGGTPDTQYF. The CDR3 coding sequence is TGTGCCAGTAGTTGGGGGGGAGGGACTCCAGATACGCAGTATTTT.